This TCR beta chain is from a study of hypomethylating agent response in myelodysplastic syndrome. Study at large: Response meant complete response or hematologic improvement; all other patients were non-responders. General study points: Whether shared GLIPH2 clusters recognize novel MDS antigens was not confirmed. Healthy controls were not age-matched to MDS patients, possibly affecting comparisons. After treatment, novel clonotypes emerged more in responders, contracted ones more in non-responders.

Libraries were prepared by immunoSEQ multiplex PCR; TCRdb keeps only in-frame clonotypes and omits some of them. The table lists over 2,500 clones, about four fifths of them singletons. Regarding this clone: The antigen is undetermined.

This CDR3 has 16 amino acids. CDR1 and CDR2 from the germline V gene are LGHNA and YNFKEQ. Trimming at V came to 3 bases and at J to 2 bases, leaving 8 bases not matched to a gene. The sample here was bone marrow, taken before or after starting hypomethylating agent treatment for myelodysplastic syndrome (not recorded which). The sequence came from a human donor with myelodysplastic syndrome. The chain joins TRBV4-2 to TRBJ2-3, with 7 bases aligning to TRBD2. In nucleotides, the CDR3 is TGTGCCAGCAGCCAGACCGGGACTACGGACACAGATACGCAGTATTTT. Translation gives CASSQTGTTDTDTQYF.